This TCR beta chain appears in the sequencing data of a study of PD-1 blockade in classical Hodgkin lymphoma. Looking at the study overall: Patients were given intravenous nivolumab, 3 mg/kg, every 2 weeks.

Assay used: immunoSEQ multiplex PCR; TCRdb lists only in-frame clones, some missing. This table has 50,000 to 75,000 clones, 88% appearing once. Brentuximab vedotin exposure varied among the patients, all of whom had relapsed after autologous stem cell transplantation. The CDR3 is 15 residues long. CDR1 and CDR2 (germline): SGHRS, YFSETQ. With 4 bases removed from V and 3 bases from J, the gap between germline ends came to 17 bases. The receptor was derived from a human donor with classical Hodgkin lymphoma. The sample was peripheral blood mononuclear cells (PBMCs), taken before the second cycle of nivolumab. The gene calls are TRBV5-1 and TRBJ2-7; either TRBD1 or TRBD2 may fit D (6 bases each). CDR3 DNA sequence: TGCGCCAGCAGCCCACGACGAGGGGGGAACTACGAGCAGTACTTC. It encodes CASSPRRGGNYEQYF.